This TCR beta chain is drawn from a study of neoadjuvant anti-PD-1 for oral cavity cancer. Time point defined: after neoadjuvant nivolumab, at surgical resection. This clone has just a few counts. Trimming stripped 6 bases from V and 5 bases from J, with 19 bases between. CDR3 length: 15 residues. From germline, CDR1 is MDHEN and CDR2 SYDVKM. Profiled with immunoSEQ multiplex PCR; TCRdb holds only in-frame clones, not every one. The profile shows about 12,000 clones, around 70% of them singletons. Material: PBMCs, obtained after nivolumab (anti-PD-1) treatment. The receptor comes from a person between 35 and 79 years old with oral cavity squamous cell carcinoma. This chain connects TRBV28 to TRBJ1-2; tentatively, D is TRBD1 (6 bases). The CDR3: CASSPYRATVYGYTF. DNA of the CDR3: TGTGCCAGCAGCCCATACAGGGCTACAGTTTATGGCTACACCTTC.